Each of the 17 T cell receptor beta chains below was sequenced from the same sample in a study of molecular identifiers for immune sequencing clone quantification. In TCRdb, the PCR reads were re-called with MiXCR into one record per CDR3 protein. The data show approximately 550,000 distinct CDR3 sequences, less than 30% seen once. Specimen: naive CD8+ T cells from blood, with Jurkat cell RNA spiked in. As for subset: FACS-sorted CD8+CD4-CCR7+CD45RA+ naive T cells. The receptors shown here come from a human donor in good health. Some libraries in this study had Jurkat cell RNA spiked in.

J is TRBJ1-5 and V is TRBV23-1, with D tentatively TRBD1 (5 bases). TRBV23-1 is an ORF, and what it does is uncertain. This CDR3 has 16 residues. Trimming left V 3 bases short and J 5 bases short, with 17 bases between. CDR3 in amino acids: CASSHRSAGLDQPQHF. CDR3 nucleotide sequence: TGCGCCAGCAGTCACAGGTCGGCAGGGTTGGATCAGCCCCAGCATTTT.

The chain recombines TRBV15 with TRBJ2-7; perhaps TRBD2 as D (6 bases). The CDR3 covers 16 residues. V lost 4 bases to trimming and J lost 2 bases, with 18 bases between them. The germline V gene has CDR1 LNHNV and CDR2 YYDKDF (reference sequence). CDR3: CATSTSALAITYEQYF. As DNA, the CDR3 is TGTGCCACCAGCACATCCGCGCTAGCGATTACCTACGAGCAGTACTTC.

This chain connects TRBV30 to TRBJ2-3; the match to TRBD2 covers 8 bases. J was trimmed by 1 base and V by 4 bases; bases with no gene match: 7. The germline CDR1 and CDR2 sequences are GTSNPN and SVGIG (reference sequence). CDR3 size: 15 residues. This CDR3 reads CAWNHGGAGTDTQYF. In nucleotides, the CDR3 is TGTGCCTGGAATCACGGGGGGGCGGGCACAGATACGCAGTATTTT.

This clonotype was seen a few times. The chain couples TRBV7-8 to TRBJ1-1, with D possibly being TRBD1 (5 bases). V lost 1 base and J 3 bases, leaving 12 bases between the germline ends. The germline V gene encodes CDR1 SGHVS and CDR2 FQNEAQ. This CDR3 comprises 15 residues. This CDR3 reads CASSLDGDPDTEAFF. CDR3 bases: TGTGCCAGCAGCTTAGATGGGGACCCGGACACTGAAGCTTTCTTT.

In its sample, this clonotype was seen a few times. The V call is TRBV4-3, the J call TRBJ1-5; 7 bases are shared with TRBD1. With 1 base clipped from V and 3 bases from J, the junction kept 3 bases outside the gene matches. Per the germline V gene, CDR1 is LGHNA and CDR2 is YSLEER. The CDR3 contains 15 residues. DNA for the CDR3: TGCGCCAGCAGCCAAGGGACAGGAGTCAATCAGCCCCAGCATTTT. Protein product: CASSQGTGVNQPQHF.

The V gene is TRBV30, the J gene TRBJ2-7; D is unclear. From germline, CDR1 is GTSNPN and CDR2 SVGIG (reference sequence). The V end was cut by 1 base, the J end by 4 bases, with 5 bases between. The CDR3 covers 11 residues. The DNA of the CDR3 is TGTGCCTGGAGTGCTCCTTACGAGCAGTACTTC. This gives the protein CAWSAPYEQYF.

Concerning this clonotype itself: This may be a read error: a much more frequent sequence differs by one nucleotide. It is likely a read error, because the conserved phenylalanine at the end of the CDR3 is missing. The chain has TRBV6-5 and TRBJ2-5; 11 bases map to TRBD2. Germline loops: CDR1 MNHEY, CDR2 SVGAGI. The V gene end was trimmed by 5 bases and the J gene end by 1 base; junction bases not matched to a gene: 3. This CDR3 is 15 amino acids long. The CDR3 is CASSLAGGPQETQYL. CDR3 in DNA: TGTGCCAGCAGTCTAGCGGGGGGTCCCCAAGAGACCCAGTACCTC.

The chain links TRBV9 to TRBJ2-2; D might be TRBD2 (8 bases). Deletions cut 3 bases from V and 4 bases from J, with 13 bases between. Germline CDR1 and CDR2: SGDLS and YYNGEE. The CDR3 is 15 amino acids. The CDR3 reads CASSAGGGSTGELFF. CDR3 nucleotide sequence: TGTGCCAGCAGCGCGGGAGGGGGCTCCACCGGGGAGCTGTTTTTT.

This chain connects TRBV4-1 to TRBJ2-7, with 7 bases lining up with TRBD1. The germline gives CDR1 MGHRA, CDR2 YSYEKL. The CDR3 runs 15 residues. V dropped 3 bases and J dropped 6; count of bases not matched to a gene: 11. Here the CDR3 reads CASSHDRRQGSEQYF. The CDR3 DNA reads TGCGCCAGCAGCCATGATAGGAGACAGGGATCCGAGCAGTACTTC.

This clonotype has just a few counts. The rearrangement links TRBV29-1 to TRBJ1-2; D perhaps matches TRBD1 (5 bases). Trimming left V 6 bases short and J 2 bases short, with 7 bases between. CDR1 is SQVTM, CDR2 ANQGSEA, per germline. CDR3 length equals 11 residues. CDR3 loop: CSVTDNYGYTF. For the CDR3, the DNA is TGCAGCGTGACAGACAACTATGGCTACACCTTC.

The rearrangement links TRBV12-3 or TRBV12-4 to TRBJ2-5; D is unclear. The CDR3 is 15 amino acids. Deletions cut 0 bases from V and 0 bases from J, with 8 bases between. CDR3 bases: TGTGCCAGCAGTTTAGCGGCTACGTACCAAGAGACCCAGTACTTC. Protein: CASSLAATYQETQYF.

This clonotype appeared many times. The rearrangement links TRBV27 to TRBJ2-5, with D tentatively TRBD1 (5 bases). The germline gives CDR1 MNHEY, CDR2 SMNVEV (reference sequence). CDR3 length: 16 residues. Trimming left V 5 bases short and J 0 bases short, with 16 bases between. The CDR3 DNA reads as TGTGCCAGCAGTCCCCTGGGGCCGTACAACCAAGAGACCCAGTACTTC. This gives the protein CASSPLGPYNQETQYF.

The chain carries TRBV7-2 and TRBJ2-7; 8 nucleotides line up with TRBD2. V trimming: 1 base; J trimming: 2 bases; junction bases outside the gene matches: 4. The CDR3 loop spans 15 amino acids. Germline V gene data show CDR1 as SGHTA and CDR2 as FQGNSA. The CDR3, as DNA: TGTGCCAGCAGCTTAGGAGCGGGAGTTCCCTACGAGCAGTACTTC. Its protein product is CASSLGAGVPYEQYF.

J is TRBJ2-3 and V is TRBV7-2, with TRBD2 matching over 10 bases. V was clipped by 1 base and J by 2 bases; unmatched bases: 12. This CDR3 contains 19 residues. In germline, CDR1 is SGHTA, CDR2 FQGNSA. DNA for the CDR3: TGTGCCAGCAGCTTAGTTGGCCTAGCGGGAGTACTCGACACAGATACGCAGTATTTT. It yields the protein CASSLVGLAGVLDTDTQYF.

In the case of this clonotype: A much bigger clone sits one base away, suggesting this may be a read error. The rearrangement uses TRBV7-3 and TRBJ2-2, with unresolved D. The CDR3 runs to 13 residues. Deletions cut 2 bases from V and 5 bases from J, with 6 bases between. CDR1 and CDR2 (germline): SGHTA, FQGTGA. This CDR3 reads CASSLGKTGELFF. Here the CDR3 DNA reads TGTGCCAGCAGCTTAGGAAAGACCGGGGAGCTGTTTTTT.

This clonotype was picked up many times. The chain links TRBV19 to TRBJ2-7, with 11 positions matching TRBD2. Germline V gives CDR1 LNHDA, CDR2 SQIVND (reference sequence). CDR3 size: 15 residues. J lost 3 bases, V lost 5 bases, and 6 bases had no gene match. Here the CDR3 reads CASSSSGGTFYEQYF. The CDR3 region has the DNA TGTGCCAGTAGTTCTAGCGGGGGGACCTTCTACGAGCAGTACTTC.

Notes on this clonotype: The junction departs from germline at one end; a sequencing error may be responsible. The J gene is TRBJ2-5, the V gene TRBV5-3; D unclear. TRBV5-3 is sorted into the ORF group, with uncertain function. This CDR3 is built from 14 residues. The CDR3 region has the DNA TGTGTCAGCAGCTTGTGGGCACACCAAGAGACCCGGTACTTC. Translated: CVSSLWAHQETRYF.